The TCR beta chain described here comes from a study of cytomegalovirus exposure and HLA in healthy donors. Background on the study: An analysis done earlier identified around 100 million unique TCR beta sequences from around 180 million T cells.

Primers for the PCR totalled 60 Vbeta and 13 Jbeta. Libraries were prepared by immunoSEQ multiplex PCR; TCRdb keeps only in-frame clonotypes and omits some of them. The table has 100,000 to 150,000 clones, roughly four fifths seen once. The CDR3 is made up of 15 amino acids. The germline V and J ends were trimmed by 0 bases and 7 bases, with 15 bases remaining between them. Germline CDR1 and CDR2: MNHEY and SVGAGI. The rearrangement joins TRBV6-5 to TRBJ1-1, with a possible D match to TRBD1 (6 bases). The sample comprised PBMCs. The sequence was collected from a woman aged 45 to 65 in good health and CMV-seronegative. The CDR3 loop reads CASSYSRGGFGEAFF. As DNA, the CDR3 is TGTGCCAGCAGTTACTCGAGGGGGGGTTTTGGTGAAGCTTTCTTT.